This record covers a single TCR beta chain. Antigen specificity is unknown. This sample was taken from a study of OX40 agonist ivuxolimab in advanced cancers. Sequencing was performed with immunoSEQ multiplex PCR; in TCRdb, only in-frame clones are kept and a portion is missing. The sample lists 65,000 to 70,000 clones, about three quarters occurring once. Study-level results: Some nonresponders also had low normalized T-cell clonal expansion.

This clonotype was obtained from an adult with an advanced solid tumor such as melanoma, head and neck, liver or kidney cancer. This specimen consisted of CD4+ or CD8+ T cells sorted from blood, obtained in a trial of the OX40 agonist ivuxolimab.

The CDR3 protein is CASNLAGGRHETQYF. The CDR3 DNA follows: TGTGCCAGCAACCTAGCGGGGGGGCGCCACGAGACCCAGTACTTC. The rearrangement uses TRBV5-5 and TRBJ2-5, with TRBD2 matching over 12 bases. Trimming at V came to 6 bases and at J to 5 bases, leaving 8 bases not matched to a gene. Per germline, CDR1 SGHKS and CDR2 YYEKEE (reference sequence). This CDR3 is built from 15 residues.